Reported below is one TCR beta chain. Its antigen is as yet unknown. One junction end does not reproduce the germline sequence, and a read error may be involved. The sample belongs to a study of cytomegalovirus exposure and HLA in healthy donors. Study conclusions and caveats: Indistinguishable V segments such as TRBV6-2 and TRBV6-3 were excluded. Earlier findings revealed that most TCR beta V segments proved productive either about 87% or about 30% of the time. Reports state that TCR beta sequences accurately predicted most subjects' HLA-A and HLA-B alleles.

The CDR3 has 15 amino acids. Germline V gene sequence: CDR1 MDHEN, CDR2 SYDVKM. The study ran its PCR with 60 Vbeta and 13 Jbeta primers. Measured with immunoSEQ multiplex PCR; TCRdb has only the in-frame clones, and not every one. The top ten hold less than 2.5% of the sample, which has some 150,000 clones, about two thirds seen once. This receptor was identified in a man between 40 and 49 years old in good health and CMV-seronegative. The chain uses TRBV28 and TRBJ1-2; D is uncertain. Sequencing input: PBMCs. The CDR3 sequence is CASRLSGNGGYGYPF. The CDR3 DNA sequence: TGTGCCAGCCGACTCTCGGGTAATGGCGGCTATGGCTACCCCTTC.